The next 9 T cell receptor beta chains were all read from a single sample in a study of blood T cell repertoires in COVID-19. Generated by immunoSEQ multiplex PCR, the TCRdb table keeps only in-frame clones and is missing some. The sample consists of hundreds of thousands of clones, roughly 87% of them appearing once. The specimen was PBMCs or T cells enriched from blood (not recorded which). The receptors originated from a young woman who had recovered from COVID-19.

This clone was detected ten times or more. The chain links TRBV4-2 to TRBJ2-6; D is undetermined. This CDR3 is built from 16 residues. V lost 6 bases and J 0 bases, leaving 12 bases between the germline ends. CDR1 is LGHNA, CDR2 YNFKEQ, per germline. In nucleotides, the CDR3 is TGTGCCAGCAGTCGGAGTTCGGGCTCTGGGGCCAACGTCCTGACTTTC. Translation: CASSRSSGSGANVLTF.

The V gene is TRBV7-7, the J gene TRBJ2-1; TRBD2 aligns across 7 bases. The CDR3 is 15 residues long. The V gene end was trimmed by 5 bases and the J gene end by 2 bases; junction bases not matched to a gene: 6. The germline CDR1 and CDR2 sequences are SSHAT and FNYEAQ (reference sequence). The CDR3 reads CASSASGVAYNEQFF. The CDR3 DNA is TGTGCCAGCAGCGCGAGCGGGGTAGCCTACAATGAGCAGTTCTTC.

This clone was seen many times. This chain connects TRBV27 to TRBJ1-1; the match to TRBD1 covers 7 bases. The CDR3 runs 13 residues. V dropped 4 bases and J dropped 5; count of bases not matched to a gene: 4. The V gene's germline CDR1 is MNHEY and CDR2 SMNVEV (reference sequence). CDR3 region: CASSSGTATEAFF. The CDR3 region has the DNA TGTGCCAGCAGTTCTGGGACAGCGACTGAAGCTTTCTTT.

The chain joins TRBV27 to TRBJ2-1, with 9 bases that match TRBD2. V was pared by 2 bases and J by 7 bases, with 9 bases of the junction left unmatched. Germline V gene data show CDR1 as MNHEY and CDR2 as SMNVEV (reference sequence). The CDR3 is 16 amino acids. CDR3 protein: CASSLIGGRASNEQFF. The CDR3 DNA reads TGTGCCAGCAGTTTAATCGGCGGGAGGGCCTCTAATGAGCAGTTCTTC.

V and J are TRBV4-3 and TRBJ1-2; D not certain. V was cut by 4 bases and J by 4 bases, with 10 bases left in between. This CDR3 has 13 residues. Germline assignment: CDR1 LGHNA and CDR2 YSLEER. The CDR3 sequence: CASSPERVYGYTF. CDR3 in DNA: TGCGCCAGCAGCCCTGAGAGGGTCTATGGCTACACCTTC.

The chain has TRBV27 and TRBJ2-7; 8 bases are a match to TRBD2. CDR1 and CDR2 (germline): MNHEY, SMNVEV (reference sequence). V was clipped by 5 bases and J by 3 bases; unmatched bases: 9. The CDR3 consists of 15 residues. The CDR3 sequence: CASSRASGSFYEQYF. CDR3 bases: TGTGCCAGCAGTCGAGCAAGCGGGAGTTTCTACGAGCAGTACTTC.

The chain carries TRBV12-3 or TRBV12-4 and TRBJ2-3; weak D call: TRBD2 (5 bases). The V gene lost 2 bases and the J gene lost 3 bases, with 6 bases spanning the gap. CDR3 length: 13 residues. CDR3 amino acids: CASSLPGTDTQYF. The CDR3, as DNA: TGTGCCAGCAGTTTACCGGGAACAGATACGCAGTATTTT.

V usage is TRBV11-2 and J usage is TRBJ2-2; 7 positions match TRBD1. The CDR3 sequence is 18 residues long. The germline V gene encodes CDR1 SGHAT and CDR2 FQNNGV. V lost 4 bases and J lost 1; bases outside the gene matches: 12. CDR3 DNA sequence: TGTGCCAGCAGCTGGGGACAGCTTCCTCTGGTGAACACCGGGGAGCTGTTTTTT. Translating it yields CASSWGQLPLVNTGELFF.

The chain has TRBV5-1 and TRBJ1-3; 7 nucleotides align to TRBD1. Unmatched junction bases numbered 5, after V lost 0 bases and J lost 2 bases. The V gene's germline CDR1 is SGHRS and CDR2 YFSETQ. This CDR3 is built from 16 residues. CDR3 residues: CASSLGPTGTGNTIYF. The CDR3 nucleotides are TGCGCCAGCAGCTTGGGCCCGACAGGGACTGGAAACACCATATATTTT.